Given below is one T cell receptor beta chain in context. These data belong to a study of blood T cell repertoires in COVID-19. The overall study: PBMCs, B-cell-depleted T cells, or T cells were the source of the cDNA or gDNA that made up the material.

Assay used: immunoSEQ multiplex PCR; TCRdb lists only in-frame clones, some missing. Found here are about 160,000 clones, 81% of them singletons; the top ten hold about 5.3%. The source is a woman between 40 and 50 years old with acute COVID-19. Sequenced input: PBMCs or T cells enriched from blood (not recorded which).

The CDR3 spells CASSWRGLAGGGDTQYF. Here the CDR3 DNA reads TGCGCCAGCAGTTGGAGAGGGCTAGCGGGAGGTGGGGATACGCAGTATTTT. The rearrangement links TRBV10-2 to TRBJ2-3; 11 nucleotides match TRBD2. In germline, CDR1 is WSHSY, CDR2 SAAADI. With V trimmed by 5 bases and J by 6 bases, 13 bases remained unmatched. The length of the CDR3 is 17 residues.